One and the same sample provided the 8 T cell receptor beta chains below, sequenced in a study of T cells after yellow fever vaccination. TCRdb reanalysed the 5' RACE reads using MiXCR and keeps one entry per CDR3 protein. The sample records around 67,000 distinct CDR3 sequences, around 7% being singletons. This sample comprised CD8+ T cells sorted from PBMCs, obtained around 5 days after the first yellow fever vaccination. The receptors originated from a man aged 18 to 35 who received the YFV17D yellow fever vaccine.

This clonotype was recorded at least ten times. V is TRBV19 and J is TRBJ2-2; TRBD1 agrees at 9 bases. CDR1 and CDR2 from the germline V gene are LNHDA and SQIVND (reference sequence). The CDR3 sequence is 15 residues long. Germline trimming cut 1 base from V and 4 bases from J; bases unmatched to any gene: 1. CDR3 in DNA: TGTGCCAGTAGTATAGGGACAGGGGTCACCGGGGAGCTGTTTTTT. Translation gives CASSIGTGVTGELFF.

This clonotype came up many times. The chain couples TRBV7-2 to TRBJ2-7; the match to TRBD1 covers 10 bases. The CDR3 covers 15 residues. Germline V gene sequence: CDR1 SGHTA, CDR2 FQGNSA. V dropped 5 bases and J dropped 9; count of bases not matched to a gene: 13. CDR3: CASSITAGTGEGQYF. CDR3 in DNA: TGTGCCAGCAGCATAACTGCCGGGACAGGGGAGGGGCAGTACTTC.

In this sample, this clonotype turned up many times. This rearrangement joins TRBV4-3 to TRBJ2-3; TRBD2 matches at 10 bases. V shed 4 bases, J shed 5 bases, and the junction held 9 bases outside the gene matches. This CDR3 contains 16 residues. Germline values: CDR1 LGHNA, CDR2 YSLEER. The CDR3 bases are TGCGCCAGCAGCCGTGGGTCTAGCGGGGGCGGAGATACGCAGTATTTT. This codes for CASSRGSSGGGDTQYF.

This clonotype was picked up a small number of times. This chain joins TRBV5-6 and TRBJ1-1; D gene uncertain. The CDR3 sequence is 11 residues long. V was trimmed by 2 bases and J by 7 bases, leaving 6 bases between them. Germline CDR1 and CDR2: SGHDT and YYEEEE. The CDR3 DNA is TGTGCCAGCAGCTTACATAATGAAGCTTTCTTT. It yields the protein CASSLHNEAFF.

This clonotype has a handful of counts. V is TRBV6-4 and J is TRBJ1-2; 9 bases match TRBD1. V lost 6 bases and J lost 1; bases outside the gene matches: 6. Germline V gene sequence: CDR1 MRHNA, CDR2 SNTAGT. The CDR3 runs 15 residues. CDR3 nucleotides: TGTGCCAGCAGATCCGGGACAGGGCTTAACTATGGCTACACCTTC. This translates into CASRSGTGLNYGYTF.

The rearrangement uses TRBV6-1 and TRBJ2-5, with D possibly matching TRBD2 (5 bases). CDR1 MNHNS and CDR2 SASEGT come from the germline V gene. Trimming left V 10 bases short and J 4 bases short, with 19 bases between. The CDR3 is made up of 14 amino acids. CDR3 amino acids: CATRPYGGSETQYF. CDR3 nucleotides: TGTGCCACCCGGCCCTATGGAGGCTCAGAGACCCAGTACTTC.

Remarks on this clonotype: At one boundary the junction diverges from the germline segment, which might be a read error. J is TRBJ2-3 and V is TRBV12-3 or TRBV12-4; TRBD2 agrees at 7 bases. The CDR3 length is 20 residues. The CDR3 bases are TGTGCCAGAAGTTTAGGAAGTTTATTCCGGGACTATACCAATACAGATACGCAGTATTTT. This codes for CARSLGSLFRDYTNTDTQYF.

This clonotype was observed a handful of times. The rearrangement uses TRBV5-1 and TRBJ1-6; 9 nucleotides agree with TRBD1. The CDR3 runs 14 residues. V lost 3 bases to trimming and J lost 8 bases; unmatched junction nucleotides: 3. The germline gives CDR1 SGHRS, CDR2 YFSETQ. The CDR3, as DNA: TGCGCCAGCAGCTCGGGACAGGGCTATTCACCCCTCCACTTT. This encodes CASSSGQGYSPLHF. The full variable domain, with the rest looked up from reference TRBV5-1 and TRBJ1-6, is KAGVTQTPRYLIKTRGQQVTLSCSPISGHRSVSWYQQTPGQGLQFLFEYFSETQRNKGNFPGRFSGRQFSNSRSEMNVSTLELGDSALYLCASSSGQGYSPLHFGNGTRLTVT.